This TCR beta chain emerged from a study of STAT3 mutations in large granular lymphocyte leukemia (dated by TCRdb to about 2019). Broadly, across the study: Canonical activating STAT3 mutations were detected in roughly half of the longitudinally sequenced T-LGLL patients. One or more immunosuppressive therapy regimens were given to more than half of T-LGLL patients, and hematologic response was seen in around two fifths of the treated patients. To reconstruct clonal hierarchy and dynamics, serial deep sequencing of TCRbeta CDR3 and STAT3 was performed in patients with T-cell large granular lymphocyte leukemia. From an initial cohort of approximately 220 LGL patients, under 20 representative T-LGLL cases were chosen for longitudinal sequencing of TCRbeta and STAT3. As controls, the study also included longitudinal sequencing of a couple of patients with natural killer LGL leukemia. Patients were sequenced at 4 time points on average, with the number of samplings per patient ranging from 2 to 8.

Concerning this clone itself: Its antigen is unknown. No base quality values were provided; no much bigger clone lies one nucleotide off.

Cut back by 4 bases and 4 bases, the V and J ends lie 10 bases apart. The CDR3 holds 14 amino acids from the cysteine to the phenylalanine. Only the CDR3 DNA stays, 42 bases, in frame from base 1. The germline V gene yields MRHNA for CDR1 and SNTAGT for CDR2. The same DNA, extracted from blood mononuclear cells, served for both the TCR sequencing and the STAT3 sequencing. TCRbeta libraries were sequenced on an Illumina MiSeq, and an average of about 42,000 productive templates per sample was obtained. TCRbeta CDR3 libraries were generated with the immunoSEQ assay using multiplex PCR amplification. Per the original workflow: Following a previously defined approach, repertoire diversity was calculated, and values close to 0 point to extremely monoclonal samples. What TCRdb holds here is the immuneACCESS table cut down to in-frame rearrangements. Part of the clones is not present; checked against another copy, under half of the missing clones reflect an unresolved V gene, and the others are unexplained. That table supplies the V and J calls and clone size; D and trimming were determined from the DNA. The sample table contains tens of thousands of clones; only one count was recorded for 85% to 95% of them. The biggest ten clones account for more than 6% of the sample.

The paper's findings and limits, for the study overall: At least one immunodominant TCRbeta clonotype was identified in every T-LGLL patient, and multiple immunodominant subclonotypes were identified in about half of the T-LGLL patients. Because no samples were available when a clone first appeared, clonal expansion had to be inferred from samplings taken at other points. Variable intervals between samplings and differing treatment regimens complicated linking therapy response to changes in TCR clonal burden. TCR clonotype switching after therapy was seen in about 30% of the 18 patients, with all newly emerging clones being STAT3 wild type. Since codominant clonotypes persisted in some patients, a small but highly pathogenic clone may have gone undetected. The burden of the dominant TCR clone was higher than the STAT3 mutant burden in several patients, which suggests that the STAT3 mutation arose secondarily inside a clone that had already expanded.

Sample: peripheral blood mononuclear cells. The chain employs TRBV6-4 and TRBJ2-2, with TRBD1 perhaps the D gene, on 5 matching bases. This sequence was found in a man aged 35 to 55 with T-cell large granular lymphocyte leukemia. Some clones in this sample may be carry-over from other donors' samples. The age is the age at diagnosis. The CDR3: CASSGGAGTGELFF. The sequence in DNA is TGTGCCAGCAGTGGTGGGGCCGGCACCGGGGAGCTGTTTTTT.